These 21 T cell receptor beta chains were all obtained from the same sample, sequenced in a study of patients and donors after allogeneic stem cell transplantation. From the RT-PCR reads, TCRdb called clonotypes with MiXCR, one entry per CDR3 protein. This sample has about 110,000 distinct CDR3 sequences; 35% to 45% occur once, and the top ten carry roughly 27%. The sample comprised blood, either unsorted or a sorted T cell fraction (not recorded which). The receptors stem from a human donor who was either an allogeneic HSCT recipient or a stem cell or donor lymphocyte infusion donor (not recorded which). It is not recorded whose cells these are; they may come from a transplant donor.

This clonotype was picked up many times. This chain joins TRBV10-3 and TRBJ1-5; no reliable D call. Germline loops: CDR1 ENHRY, CDR2 SYGVKD. V was trimmed by 2 bases and J by 2 bases, leaving 13 bases between them. This CDR3 is 16 amino acids long. The CDR3 protein is CAISEVKTSGNQPQHF. CDR3 DNA: TGTGCCATCAGTGAGGTGAAGACCTCGGGCAATCAGCCCCAGCATTTT.

This clonotype showed up just a few times. The chain joins TRBV20-1 to TRBJ2-1; D is undetermined. This CDR3 has 12 residues. The ends were cut back, 3 bases at V and 4 bases at J, with 7 bases in the middle. Germline-derived CDR1 and CDR2 are DFQATT and SNEGSKA (reference sequence). The CDR3 bases are TGCAGTGCTAGCGGGCGGTACAATGAGCAGTTCTTC. As protein: CSASGRYNEQFF.

This clonotype was observed a few times. The rearrangement joins TRBV20-1 to TRBJ1-2, with unresolved D. The length of the CDR3 is 13 residues. V lost 3 bases and J 8 bases, leaving 16 bases between the germline ends. Germline lookup yields CDR1 DFQATT and CDR2 SNEGSKA (reference sequence). The CDR3 DNA is TGCAGTGCTAGTCAGGCCGAGACGGGAGGCTACACCTTC. Protein sequence: CSASQAETGGYTF.

The chain carries TRBV4-3 and TRBJ2-7, with TRBD2 matching over 10 bases. This CDR3 has 18 amino acids. Germline CDR1 LGHNA, CDR2 YSLEER. V lost 2 bases and J lost 1; bases outside the gene matches: 11. For the CDR3, the DNA is TGCGCCAGCAGCCAAAGATATCGGACTAGCGGTCGATCCTACGAGCAGTACTTC. It yields the protein CASSQRYRTSGRSYEQYF.

The V gene is TRBV11-2, the J gene TRBJ1-3, with TRBD1 matching over 8 bases. V lost 5 bases to trimming and J lost 0 bases; unmatched junction nucleotides: 6. The CDR3 extends over 16 amino acids. Per the germline V gene, CDR1 is SGHAT and CDR2 is FQNNGV. DNA of the CDR3: TGTGCCAGCAGCATTGACAGGGGTTACTCTGGAAACACCATATATTTT. It is translated as CASSIDRGYSGNTIYF.

This clonotype was observed a few times. The chain couples TRBV6-6 to TRBJ1-3, with D hard to call. This CDR3 is built from 15 residues. Trimming left V 0 bases short and J 0 bases short, with 6 bases between. Germline V lookup: CDR1 MNHNY, CDR2 SVGAGI (reference sequence). The chain's CDR3 is CASSYSGSSGNTIYF. The CDR3, as DNA: TGTGCCAGCAGTTACTCGGGGAGCTCTGGAAACACCATATATTTT.

The genes are TRBV12-3 or TRBV12-4 and TRBJ2-2, with 10 bases aligning to TRBD1. Unmatched junction bases numbered 7, after V lost 5 bases and J lost 1 base. The CDR3 is made up of 17 amino acids. The CDR3 coding sequence is TGTGCCAGCAGTCCCCGGGACAGGGGCGAGAACACCGGGGAGCTGTTTTTT. The encoded protein is CASSPRDRGENTGELFF.

The chain recombines TRBV3-1 with TRBJ1-3, with TRBD1 matching 7 bases. Germline V gives CDR1 LGHDT, CDR2 YNNKEL (reference sequence). The CDR3 extends over 13 amino acids. J was trimmed by 9 bases and V by 6 bases; bases with no gene match: 8. This chain's CDR3 is CASSRDSQSTIYF. The CDR3 DNA reads as TGTGCCAGCAGTCGGGACAGCCAATCCACCATATATTTT.

The chain uses TRBV29-1 and TRBJ1-4; a possible D gene is TRBD1 (5 bases). Trimming removed 3 bases from V and 13 bases from J, with 18 bases in between. The CDR3 extends over 13 amino acids. Germline-derived CDR1 and CDR2 are SQVTM and ANQGSEA. The CDR3 reads CSVETRVPNVLFF. CDR3 in DNA: TGCAGCGTTGAGACCAGGGTCCCCAACGTACTGTTTTTT.

The chain is built from TRBV6-5 and TRBJ1-2, with TRBD1 matching over 8 bases. The germline V gene encodes CDR1 MNHEY and CDR2 SVGAGI. The V and J ends lost 5 bases and 8 bases, in that order; junction bases with no gene match: 4. The CDR3 has 12 residues. As DNA, the CDR3 is TGTGCCAGCAGTACCGGGACAGGCGGCTACACCTTC. Encoded protein: CASSTGTGGYTF.

J is TRBJ2-1 and V is TRBV7-8; D unresolved. V was shortened by 8 bases and J by 1 base, with 9 bases between the two germline ends. This CDR3 region has 13 residues. CDR1 and CDR2 (germline): SGHVS, FQNEAQ. The CDR3 region has the DNA TGTGCCAGCGAGGACCAATCCTACAATGAGCAGTTCTTC. This encodes CASEDQSYNEQFF.

This sequence joins TRBV7-8 and TRBJ1-5; weak D call: TRBD1 (5 bases). This CDR3 spans 17 amino acids. Trimming removed 1 base from V and 0 bases from J, with 13 bases in between. CDR1 and CDR2 (germline): SGHVS, FQNEAQ. The CDR3 region is CASSLEWQGRSNQPQHF. The CDR3 DNA reads as TGTGCCAGCAGCTTAGAATGGCAGGGCCGTAGCAATCAGCCCCAGCATTTT.

This chain joins TRBV10-3 and TRBJ2-2; 7 nucleotides agree with TRBD1. Per germline, CDR1 ENHRY and CDR2 SYGVKD. Trimming cost V 4 bases and J 3 bases; bases outside gene matches: 5. CDR3 length: 15 amino acids. CDR3 in amino acids: CAISGKGQHTGELFF. CDR3 DNA sequence: TGTGCCATCAGTGGGAAGGGACAGCACACCGGGGAGCTGTTTTTT.

The J gene is TRBJ2-7, the V gene TRBV28, with 9 bases fitting TRBD1. Germline loops: CDR1 MDHEN, CDR2 SYDVKM. After removal of 4 bases from V and 5 bases from J, the junction contained 9 bases not matched to a gene. This CDR3 spans 15 amino acids. The CDR3 is CASSSPGQGPDEQYF. In DNA, the CDR3 is TGTGCCAGCAGTTCGCCGGGACAGGGCCCTGACGAGCAGTACTTC. Full variable domain (missing parts from reference TRBV28 and TRBJ2-7): DVKVTQSSRYLVKRTGEKVFLECVQDMDHENMFWYRQDPGLGLRLIYFSYDVKMKEKGDIPEGYSVSREKKERFSLILESASTNQTSMYLCASSSPGQGPDEQYFGPGTRLTVT.

The V call is TRBV15, the J call TRBJ1-6; D not resolved. Germline loops: CDR1 LNHNV, CDR2 YYDKDF (reference sequence). With 4 bases removed from V and 8 bases from J, the gap between germline ends came to 6 bases. The CDR3 contains 12 residues. The CDR3 coding sequence is TGTGCCACCAGCATATCGGATTCACCCCTCCACTTT. It encodes CATSISDSPLHF.

This chain links TRBV24-1 with TRBJ2-1; D is unclear. This CDR3 spans 13 amino acids. V was cut by 1 base and J by 8 bases, with 8 bases left in between. Germline CDR1 is KGHDR and CDR2 is SFDVKD. CDR3 sequence reads: CATSDFRAYEQFF. The CDR3 DNA reads as TGTGCCACCAGTGATTTTAGGGCATATGAGCAGTTCTTC.

The J gene is TRBJ2-5, the V gene TRBV12-3 or TRBV12-4, with D possibly TRBD2 on 5 matching bases. Deletions cut 3 bases from V and 0 bases from J, with 8 bases between. The CDR3 has 14 residues. CDR3 residues: CASSLASNQETQYF. As DNA, the CDR3 is TGTGCCAGCAGTTTGGCTAGCAACCAAGAGACCCAGTACTTC.

This chain joins TRBV20-1 and TRBJ2-1, with 13 nucleotides matching TRBD2. The junction had 5 bases not matched to a gene; V was cut back by 8 bases and J by 4 bases. The CDR3 runs 14 residues. Germline CDR1 is DFQATT and CDR2 is SNEGSKA (reference sequence). CDR3 sequence: CSPRTSGRYNEQFF. The CDR3 DNA is TGCAGTCCCAGGACTAGCGGGAGATACAATGAGCAGTTCTTC.

This clonotype showed up just a few times. The chain recombines TRBV24-1 with TRBJ2-3; D gene uncertain. Germline V gives CDR1 KGHDR, CDR2 SFDVKD. This CDR3 has 13 amino acids. The V gene lost 4 bases and the J gene lost 3 bases, with 7 bases spanning the gap. CDR3 residues: CATSDPPTDTQYF. The CDR3, as DNA: TGTGCCACCAGTGACCCTCCGACAGATACGCAGTATTTT.

The table lists this clonotype with a few counts. The chain combines TRBV12-3 or TRBV12-4 with TRBJ2-7, with 9 nucleotides matching TRBD1. CDR3 size: 15 residues. After removal of 6 bases from V and 1 base from J, the junction contained 7 bases not matched to a gene. CDR3: CASSLRQGGSYEQYF. The CDR3 nucleotides are TGTGCCAGCAGCCTCCGACAGGGGGGTTCCTACGAGCAGTACTTC.

The chain's CDR3 is CATSRGAEAFF. CDR3 bases: TGTGCCACCAGTAGGGGTGCTGAAGCTTTCTTT. The chain joins TRBV24-1 to TRBJ1-1; TRBD1 is a possible D gene (5 bases). V was shortened by 6 bases and J by 6 bases, with 7 bases between the two germline ends. This CDR3 spans 11 amino acids. The germline V gene has CDR1 KGHDR and CDR2 SFDVKD.